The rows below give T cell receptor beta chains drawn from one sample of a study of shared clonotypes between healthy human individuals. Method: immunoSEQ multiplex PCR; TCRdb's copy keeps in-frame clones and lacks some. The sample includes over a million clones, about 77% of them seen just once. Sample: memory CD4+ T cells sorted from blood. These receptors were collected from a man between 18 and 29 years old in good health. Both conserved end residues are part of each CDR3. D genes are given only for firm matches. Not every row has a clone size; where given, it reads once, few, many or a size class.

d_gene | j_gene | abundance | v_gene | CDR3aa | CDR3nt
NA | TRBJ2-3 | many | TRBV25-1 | CATRFGNTQYF | TGTGCCACCCGGTTCGGAAATACGCAGTATTTT
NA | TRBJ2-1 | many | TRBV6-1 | CASSQAWGRVYNEQFF | TGTGCCAGCAGTCAAGCGTGGGGAAGGGTTTACAATGAGCAGTTCTTC
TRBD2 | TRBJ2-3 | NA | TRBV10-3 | CATRTSGTTDTQYF | TGTGCCACCCGGACTAGCGGGACTACAGATACGCAGTATTTT
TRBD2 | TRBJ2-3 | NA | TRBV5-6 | CASSLSPSGLSTDTQYF | TGTGCCAGCAGCTTGTCCCCTAGCGGCCTTAGCACAGATACGCAGTATTTT
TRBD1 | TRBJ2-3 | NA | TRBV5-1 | CASSSSTGWGTDTQYF | TGCGCCAGCAGCTCCTCGACAGGGTGGGGCACAGATACGCAGTATTTT
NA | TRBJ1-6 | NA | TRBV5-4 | CASSSQEGEPLHF | TGTGCCAGCAGCTCGCAGGAGGGGGAGCCCCTCCACTTT
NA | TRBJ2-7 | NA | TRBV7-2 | CASSLVASYEQYF | TGTGCCAGCAGCTTAGTAGCGTCCTACGAGCAGTACTTC
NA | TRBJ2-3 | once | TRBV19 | CAGTRGPGACTDTQYF | TGTGCCGGCACCAGGGGCCCCGGAGCTTGCACAGATACGCAGTATTTT
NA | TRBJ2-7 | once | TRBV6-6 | CASSYTGGGGGDF | TGTGCCAGCAGTTACACAGGCGGGGGCGGAGGGGACTTC
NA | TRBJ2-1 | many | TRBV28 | CASRLPHGIDEQFF | TGTGCCAGCAGACTCCCCCATGGTATAGATGAGCAGTTCTTC
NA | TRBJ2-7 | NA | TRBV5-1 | CASSGGTATGNFEQYF | TGCGCCAGCAGCGGGGGAACAGCAACAGGGAATTTCGAGCAGTACTTC
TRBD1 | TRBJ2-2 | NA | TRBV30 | CAWSRRDRGTGELFF | TGTGCCTGGAGTCGTCGGGACAGGGGGACCGGGGAGCTGTTTTTT
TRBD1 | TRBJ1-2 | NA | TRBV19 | CASSIDLATGSYGYTF | TGTGCCAGTAGTATAGATTTGGCGACAGGGAGCTATGGCTACACCTTC
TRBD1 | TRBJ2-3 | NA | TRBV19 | CASSQGANTDTQYF | TGTGCCAGTAGCCAGGGGGCCAACACAGATACGCAGTATTTT
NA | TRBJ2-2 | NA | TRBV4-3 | CASSQEYSSGELFF | TGCGCCAGCAGCCAAGAGTATTCCTCCGGGGAGCTGTTTTTT
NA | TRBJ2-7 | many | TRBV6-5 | CASRNRGPYEQYF | TGTGCCAGCAGAAACCGGGGCCCCTACGAGCAGTACTTC
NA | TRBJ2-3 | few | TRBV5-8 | CASSLVGGSTDTQYF | TGTGCCAGCAGCTTAGTAGGGGGAAGCACAGATACGCAGTATTTT
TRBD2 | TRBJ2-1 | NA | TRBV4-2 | CASSQDTGGSMKQFF | TGTGCCAGCAGCCAAGATACGGGGGGGTCTATGAAGCAGTTCTTC
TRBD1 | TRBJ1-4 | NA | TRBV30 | CAWSKGQPNEKLFF | TGTGCCTGGAGTAAGGGACAGCCTAATGAAAAACTGTTTTTT
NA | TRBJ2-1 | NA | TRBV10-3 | CAISGLGADSYNEQFF | TGTGCCATCAGTGGGCTGGGGGCCGATTCCTACAATGAGCAGTTCTTC
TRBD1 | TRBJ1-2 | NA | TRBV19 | CASTGTGVAYGYTF | TGTGCCAGTACCGGGACAGGGGTTGCCTATGGCTACACCTTC
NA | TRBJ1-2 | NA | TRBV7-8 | CASSLVGGVGYGYTF | TGTGCCAGCAGCTTAGTTGGAGGGGTAGGCTATGGCTACACCTTC
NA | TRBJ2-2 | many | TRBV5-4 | CASSSTGTNTGELFF | TGTGCCAGCAGCTCGACGGGGACGAACACCGGGGAGCTGTTTTTT
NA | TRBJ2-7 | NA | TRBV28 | CASSWGGTGEQYF | TGTGCCAGCAGTTGGGGGGGCACAGGGGAGCAGTACTTC
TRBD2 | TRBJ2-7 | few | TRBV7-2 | CASSLVGSGRDYEQYF | TGTGCCAGCAGCTTAGTCGGCAGCGGGAGGGACTACGAGCAGTACTTC
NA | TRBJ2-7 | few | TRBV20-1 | CSASHGYEQYF | TGCAGTGCTAGTCACGGCTACGAGCAGTACTTC
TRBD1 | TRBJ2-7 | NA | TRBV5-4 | CASSLGQGAEQYF | TGTGCCAGCAGCTTGGGCCAGGGGGCTGAGCAGTACTTC
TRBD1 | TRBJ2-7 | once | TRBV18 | CASSPTPGQGSYEQYF | TGTGCCAGCTCTCCAACTCCGGGACAGGGGTCCTACGAGCAGTACTTC
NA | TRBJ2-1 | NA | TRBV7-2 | CASSLELHNEQFF | TGTGCCAGCAGCTTAGAACTGCATAATGAGCAGTTCTTC
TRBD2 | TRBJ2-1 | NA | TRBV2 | CASLAGESYNEQFF | TGTGCCAGCCTAGCGGGAGAGTCCTACAATGAGCAGTTCTTC
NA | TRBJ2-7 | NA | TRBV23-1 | CASSPEDRPLSYEQYF | TGCGCCAGCAGTCCCGAGGACAGACCCCTCTCCTACGAGCAGTACTTC
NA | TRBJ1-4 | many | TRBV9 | CASSSRGGYEKLFF | TGTGCCAGCAGCTCCCGGGGGGGGTACGAAAAACTGTTTTTT
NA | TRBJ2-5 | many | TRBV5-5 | CASSFQILGSETQYF | TGTGCCAGCAGCTTTCAAATCCTTGGTTCCGAGACCCAGTACTTC
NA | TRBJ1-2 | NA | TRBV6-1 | CASSEGRDRSPYGYTF | TGTGCCAGCAGTGAAGGCCGGGACCGATCCCCCTATGGCTACACCTTC
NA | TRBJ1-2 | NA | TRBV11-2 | CASSADSTGYTF | TGTGCCAGCAGCGCCGACAGTACGGGCTACACCTTC
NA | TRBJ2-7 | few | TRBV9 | CASSVDPTPSYEQYF | TGTGCCAGCAGCGTAGATCCGACCCCAAGCTACGAGCAGTACTTC
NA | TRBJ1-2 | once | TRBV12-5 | CASGSDGPGYTF | TGTGCTAGTGGTTCGGACGGTCCTGGCTACACCTTC
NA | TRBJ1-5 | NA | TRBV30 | CAWSAGNPSNQPQHF | TGTGCCTGGAGTGCGGGGAATCCGAGCAATCAGCCCCAGCATTTT
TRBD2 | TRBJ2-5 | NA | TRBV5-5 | CASSLGPGGVETQYF | TGTGCCAGCAGCTTGGGGCCGGGAGGCGTAGAGACCCAGTACTTC
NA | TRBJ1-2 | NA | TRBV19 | CASSRRQETNYGYTF | TGTGCCAGTAGTAGAAGACAGGAGACTAACTATGGCTACACCTTC
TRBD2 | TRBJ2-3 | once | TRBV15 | CATSRVAGGPFNTQYF | TGTGCCACCAGCAGAGTAGCGGGGGGCCCTTTCAATACGCAGTATTTT
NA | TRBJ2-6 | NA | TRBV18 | CASSLSDRSLSGANVLTF | TGTGCCAGCTCACTAAGTGACAGGTCTCTCTCTGGGGCCAACGTCCTGACTTTC
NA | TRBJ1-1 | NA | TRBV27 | CASSPRALSTEAFF | TGTGCCAGCAGCCCCCGGGCCTTGAGCACTGAAGCTTTCTTT
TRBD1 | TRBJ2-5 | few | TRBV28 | CASRQWTGGRETQYF | TGTGCCAGCAGACAATGGACAGGGGGGCGGGAGACCCAGTACTTC
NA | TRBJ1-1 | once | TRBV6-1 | CASRDSWNTEAFF | TGTGCCAGCAGAGACAGCTGGAACACTGAAGCTTTCTTT
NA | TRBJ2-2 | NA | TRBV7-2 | CASNIDTGELFF | TGTGCCAGCAACATTGACACCGGGGAGCTGTTTTTT